This T cell receptor beta chain was identified in a study of CD8 T cells in Susac syndrome. cDNA came from approximately 0.5 to 1 ug RNA primed by random hexamers. TCRdb redid the calling of the immunoSEQ multiplex PCR reads with MiXCR, one entry per CDR3 protein. Here the sample spans some 200,000 distinct CDR3 sequences, around 90% being singletons. Deletions cut 1 base from V and 5 bases from J, with 12 bases between. CDR1 and CDR2 from the germline V gene are SGHRS and YFSETQ. This CDR3 contains 14 residues. The sequence was collected from a human donor with Susac syndrome. The chain joins TRBV5-1 to TRBJ2-5, with D perhaps TRBD1 (6 bases). Sequenced input: CD4+ T cells from PBMCs. The CDR3 reads CASSLNQGWETQYF. The CDR3 DNA follows: TGCGCCAGCAGCTTGAACCAGGGGTGGGAGACCCAGTACTTC.